A single sample gave rise to the 32 T cell receptor beta chains below, sequenced in a study of identical twins (dated by TCRdb to the mid-2010s). The method behind the library was 5' RACE. TCRdb shows the sequencer as Illumina HiSeq 2000. The public reads were reprocessed in TCRdb via fastp at Q25 and MiXCR, keeping in-frame beta chains. Rows matching on CDR3 protein sequence are summarized as one entry with the most common DNA and genes. Present in this sample are hundreds of thousands of distinct CDR3 sequences, about 12% of which were seen just once. Roughly 1.6% of the sample goes to the ten largest clones. These data are also associated with another study on yellow fever vaccine responses in identical twins.

The sample was PBMCs. These receptors all come from a woman between 18 and 29 years old in good health.

A note on this clonotype: A much larger clone is a single base away; this may be a read error. This chain links TRBV10-3 with TRBJ2-3, with D perhaps TRBD2 (6 bases). The CDR3 is made up of 13 amino acids. The V gene's germline CDR1 is ENHRY and CDR2 SYGVKD. DNA for the CDR3: TGTGTCATCAGGGACTGGGGGAGTGATACGCAGTATTTT. It encodes CVIRDWGSDTQYF.

Ten or more counts support this clonotype. This rearrangement joins TRBV12-3 or TRBV12-4 to TRBJ2-1; maybe TRBD2 (6 bases). Deletions cut 5 bases from V and 0 bases from J, with 14 bases between. The CDR3 has 16 residues. CDR3 sequence (DNA): TGTGCCAGCAGTCGGGGACTGGGAAGCTCCTACAATGAGCAGTTCTTC. Translation: CASSRGLGSSYNEQFF.

The genes are TRBV9 and TRBJ2-1; D ambiguous. CDR1 is SGDLS, CDR2 YYNGEE, per germline. Trimming left V 0 bases short and J 3 bases short, with 7 bases between. CDR3 length: 14 amino acids. This CDR3 is CASSVALIYNEQFF. The DNA for the CDR3 is TGTGCCAGCAGCGTAGCGCTTATCTACAATGAGCAGTTCTTC.

This clonotype has only a few counts. V usage is TRBV7-8 and J usage is TRBJ2-5; the D gene could be TRBD1 or TRBD2 (6 bases each). The CDR3 covers 14 residues. Germline V gene data show CDR1 as SGHVS and CDR2 as FQNEAQ. V lost 5 bases, J lost 2 bases, and 12 bases lay in between. CDR3 amino acids: CASSQPGAQETQYF. The DNA of the CDR3 is TGTGCCAGCAGCCAACCGGGGGCACAAGAGACCCAGTACTTC.

In DNA, the CDR3 is TGTGCCACCAGTGATTTGGCAGGGGGCTTTGGCGGGGAGCTGTTTTTT. Its translation is CATSDLAGGFGGELFF. J is TRBJ2-2 and V is TRBV24-1, with TRBD1 matching 8 bases. V shed 0 bases and J 7 bases; nucleotides not matched to a gene: 6. CDR3 length: 16 amino acids. Looked up from germline, CDR1 is KGHDR and CDR2 is SFDVKD.

This clonotype was found a few times. This chain uses TRBV5-1 with TRBJ2-2; D is unresolved. Deletions cut 0 bases from V and 1 base from J, with 10 bases between. CDR1 SGHRS and CDR2 YFSETQ come from the germline V gene. The CDR3 extends over 16 amino acids. CDR3 nucleotides: TGCGCCAGCAGCTTGGCCTATGGCGTGAACACCGGGGAGCTGTTTTTT. Translation gives CASSLAYGVNTGELFF.

The chain links TRBV9 to TRBJ2-6; 10 positions agree with TRBD1. This CDR3 contains 19 residues. The V segment lost 3 bases and the J segment 2 bases; nucleotides outside the gene matches: 11. CDR1 and CDR2 from the germline V gene are SGDLS and YYNGEE. The chain's CDR3 is CASSGPGQGPLPGANVLTF. In nucleotides, the CDR3 is TGTGCCAGCAGCGGTCCGGGACAGGGGCCTCTCCCTGGGGCCAACGTCCTGACTTTC. Full variable domain (rest looked up from reference TRBV9 and TRBJ2-6): DSGVTQTPKHLITATGQRVTLRCSPRSGDLSVYWYQQSLDQGLQFLIQYYNGEERAKGNILERFSAQQFPDLHSELNLSSLELGDSALYFCASSGPGQGPLPGANVLTFGAGSRLTVL.

This rearrangement joins TRBV12-3 or TRBV12-4 to TRBJ2-7, with D perhaps being TRBD1 or TRBD2 (6 bases each). Trimming left V 3 bases short and J 2 bases short, with 11 bases between. The CDR3 sequence is 14 residues long. CDR3 sequence (DNA): TGTGCCAGCAGTTTTGGGGGGCGCCCCTACGAGCAGTACGTC. This sequence encodes CASSFGGRPYEQYV.

The V call is TRBV7-3, the J call TRBJ1-1; TRBD1 is a possible D gene (5 bases). The V gene lost 4 bases and the J gene lost 7 bases, with 13 bases spanning the gap. This CDR3 comprises 13 residues. The germline gives CDR1 SGHTA, CDR2 FQGTGA. CDR3 nucleotide sequence: TGTGCCAGCAGCTCCGGCCCCCAGGGTGAAGCTTTCTTT. This sequence encodes CASSSGPQGEAFF.

J is TRBJ2-4 and V is TRBV12-3 or TRBV12-4; D is unresolved. The CDR3 runs to 14 residues. The ends were cut back, 1 base at V and 3 bases at J, with 7 bases in the middle. The DNA of the CDR3 is TGTGCCAGCAGTTTAGACACCTTCAAAAACATTCAGTACTTC. Amino acids: CASSLDTFKNIQYF.

DNA for the CDR3: TGTGCCAGCAGTTTGTCGGTACGGAATTCACCCCTCCACTTT. Translating it yields CASSLSVRNSPLHF. The chain is built from TRBV12-3 or TRBV12-4 and TRBJ1-6; no clear D gene. The CDR3 has 14 amino acids. V was trimmed by 3 bases and J by 7 bases, leaving 10 bases between them.

This clonotype was recorded many times. The chain couples TRBV12-3 or TRBV12-4 to TRBJ2-3; D unresolved. The CDR3 is 11 residues long. The ends were cut back, 5 bases at V and 5 bases at J, with 5 bases in the middle. DNA for the CDR3: TGTGCCAGCAGTCAAAAAGATACGCAGTATTTT. Amino acids: CASSQKDTQYF.

This clonotype showed up just a few times. The chain has TRBV20-1 and TRBJ1-1; D is possibly TRBD1 (6 bases). Trimming removed 3 bases from V and 4 bases from J, with 15 bases in between. The CDR3 extends over 14 amino acids. From germline, CDR1 is DFQATT and CDR2 SNEGSKA (reference sequence). In nucleotides, the CDR3 is TGCAGTGCTAGGAGAATCGGGGGGCGCACTGAAGCTTTCTTT. Amino acid sequence: CSARRIGGRTEAFF.

This clonotype was detected many times. This chain uses TRBV15 with TRBJ2-1, with D perhaps matching TRBD2 (5 bases). CDR1 is LNHNV, CDR2 YYDKDF, per germline (reference sequence). With 0 bases removed from V and 1 base from J, the gap between germline ends came to 13 bases. This CDR3 has 17 residues. The CDR3 bases are TGTGCCACCAGCAGAGAGTTGGCTAGCCTGTCCTACAATGAGCAGTTCTTC. Translation: CATSRELASLSYNEQFF.

The rearrangement joins TRBV7-6 to TRBJ1-1; the D is unclear. The length of the CDR3 is 13 residues. The germline CDR1 and CDR2 sequences are SGHVS and FNYEAQ. Trimming took 1 base from V and 7 from J, leaving 10 bases between them. The DNA for the CDR3 is TGTGCCAGCAGCTTAGTGTATAGAGATGAAGCTTTCTTT. Translated, it gives CASSLVYRDEAFF.

V gene TRBV28 combines with J gene TRBJ2-2, with D unresolved. CDR1 MDHEN and CDR2 SYDVKM come from the germline V gene. The V gene lost 6 bases and the J gene lost 6 bases, with 8 bases spanning the gap. There are 12 residues in the CDR3. The CDR3 sequence: CASRPLAGELFF. Written as DNA, the CDR3 is TGTGCCAGCAGACCCCTCGCCGGGGAGCTGTTTTTT.

In regard to this clonotype: A much larger clone differs by one base, so this may be a read error. The rearrangement uses TRBV5-1 and TRBJ2-7; the D gene is possibly TRBD1 (6 bases). The germline V gene encodes CDR1 SGHRS and CDR2 YFSETQ. CDR3 length: 14 residues. CDR3 protein: CASSRGDNSYGQYF. In DNA form, the CDR3 reads TGCGCCAGCAGCCGAGGGGACAACTCCTACGGGCAGTACTTC. The full variable domain, in which reference TRBV5-1 and TRBJ2-7 provide the parts outside the CDR3, is KAGVTQTPRYLIKTRGQQVTLSCSPISGHRSVSWYQQTPGQGLQFLFEYFSETQRNKGNFPGRFSGRQFSNSRSEMNVSTLELGDSALYLCASSRGDNSYGQYFGPGTRLTVT.

The CDR3 reads CASSSAGVISGELFF. CDR3 nucleotides: TGTGCCAGCAGCTCAGCGGGGGTGATTTCCGGGGAGCTGTTTTTT. The V and J genes are TRBV11-2 and TRBJ2-2; 8 bases agree with TRBD2. V lost 4 bases to trimming and J lost 6 bases; unmatched junction nucleotides: 7. The CDR3 has 15 residues. Germline V gives CDR1 SGHAT, CDR2 FQNNGV.

The table lists this clonotype with a few counts. V usage is TRBV7-8 and J usage is TRBJ2-7; TRBD2 matches 11 bases. V lost 4 bases to trimming and J lost 4 bases; unmatched junction nucleotides: 12. The CDR3 covers 17 residues. CDR1 SGHVS and CDR2 FQNEAQ come from the germline V gene. The CDR3 bases are TGTGCCAGCAGCTCCCCCACCACTAGCGGGAGACGTTACGAGCAGTACTTC. This gives the protein CASSSPTTSGRRYEQYF.

This clonotype was observed a handful of times. The V and J genes are TRBV9 and TRBJ2-5; D perhaps matches TRBD2 (6 bases). CDR3 size: 14 residues. Trimming took off 4 bases at V and 5 bases at J, with 15 bases between the two ends. Germline CDR1 and CDR2: SGDLS and YYNGEE. CDR3 in DNA: TGTGCCAGCAGCCCCCCTAGCGCTTCGGAGACCCAGTACTTC. It codes for CASSPPSASETQYF.

This clonotype occurred many times. The chain recombines TRBV12-3 or TRBV12-4 with TRBJ2-5; 11 bases align to TRBD2. Trimming took 5 bases from V and 5 from J; bases not matched to a gene: 4. The CDR3 is made up of 14 amino acids. CDR3 bases: TGTGCCAGCAGTACTAGCGGGAGAGGGGAGACCCAGTACTTC. This translates into CASSTSGRGETQYF.

The CDR3 DNA reads TGTGCCAGCAGCGCCAGCGGGGGGGCCACAGATACGCAGTATTTT. Amino acid sequence: CASSASGGATDTQYF. The genes are TRBV5-4 and TRBJ2-3; 10 bases map to TRBD2. From germline, CDR1 is SGHNT and CDR2 YYREEE (reference sequence). Trimming took 4 bases from V and 2 from J; bases not matched to a gene: 4. The CDR3 spans 15 residues.

This clonotype was seen at least ten times. The chain links TRBV27 to TRBJ1-6; 7 bases agree with TRBD1. This CDR3 is 16 amino acids long. Trimming took 5 bases from V and 3 from J; bases not matched to a gene: 7. The germline gives CDR1 MNHEY, CDR2 SMNVEV (reference sequence). The CDR3 region has the DNA TGTGCCAGCAGTCTGTCCAGGGGGAACTATAATTCACCCCTCCACTTT. It is translated as CASSLSRGNYNSPLHF.

This clonotype has only a few counts. The chain combines TRBV9 with TRBJ1-5; 7 bases are shared with TRBD1. The germline V gene has CDR1 SGDLS and CDR2 YYNGEE. After removal of 7 bases from V and 6 bases from J, the junction contained 10 bases not matched to a gene. The CDR3 consists of 14 residues. The CDR3 spells CASGQQGSGQPQHF. CDR3 in DNA: TGTGCCAGCGGACAACAGGGGTCGGGTCAGCCCCAGCATTTT. The whole variable domain, remainder taken from reference TRBV9 and TRBJ1-5, is DSGVTQTPKHLITATGQRVTLRCSPRSGDLSVYWYQQSLDQGLQFLIQYYNGEERAKGNILERFSAQQFPDLHSELNLSSLELGDSALYFCASGQQGSGQPQHFGDGTRLSIL.

The chain links TRBV28 to TRBJ2-7; D unresolved. V was shortened by 3 bases and J by 2 bases, with 8 bases between the two germline ends. The CDR3 has 13 residues. The germline CDR1 and CDR2 sequences are MDHEN and SYDVKM. This CDR3 is CASSLYSPYEQYF. The CDR3 DNA is TGTGCCAGCAGTTTGTACTCCCCCTACGAGCAGTACTTC. Drawing the rest from reference TRBV28 and TRBJ2-7, the complete variable domain is DVKVTQSSRYLVKRTGEKVFLECVQDMDHENMFWYRQDPGLGLRLIYFSYDVKMKEKGDIPEGYSVSREKKERFSLILESASTNQTSMYLCASSLYSPYEQYFGPGTRLTVT.

This clonotype was seen ten or more times. The rearrangement uses TRBV27 and TRBJ2-1; no clear D gene. Germline CDR1 MNHEY, CDR2 SMNVEV (reference sequence). The CDR3 extends over 14 amino acids. Trimming shortened V by 3 bases and J by 0 bases, and 6 bases separated the two germline ends. The DNA of the CDR3 is TGTGCCAGCAGTTTGGGCTACTCCTACAATGAGCAGTTCTTC. The encoded protein is CASSLGYSYNEQFF.

This clonotype has only a few counts. V is TRBV15 and J is TRBJ2-2, with 9 bases aligning to TRBD2. Looked up from germline, CDR1 is LNHNV and CDR2 is YYDKDF (reference sequence). J was trimmed by 5 bases and V by 5 bases; bases with no gene match: 9. This CDR3 has 16 amino acids. CDR3 sequence: CATSGPPAGGTGELFF. The CDR3 DNA reads TGTGCCACCAGCGGACCTCCAGCGGGAGGAACCGGGGAGCTGTTTTTT.

This clonotype was seen ten or more times. The chain carries TRBV28 and TRBJ2-5; D uncertain. V lost 5 bases and J lost 0, with 16 bases in between. CDR3 length: 16 amino acids. CDR1 is MDHEN and CDR2 is SYDVKM in the germline V gene. DNA of the CDR3: TGTGCCAGCAGTCCGCTACAGTATTCGTACCAAGAGACCCAGTACTTC. Residues: CASSPLQYSYQETQYF.

This clonotype was detected a few times. The rearrangement joins TRBV24-1 to TRBJ2-2; 10 positions agree with TRBD1. J was trimmed by 5 bases and V by 4 bases; bases with no gene match: 6. Germline CDR1 and CDR2: KGHDR and SFDVKD. The CDR3 has 16 residues. Here the CDR3 DNA reads TGTGCCACCAGTGAGACAGGGACAGGGGTGACCGGGGAGCTGTTTTTT. Translated: CATSETGTGVTGELFF.

This clonotype came up a few times. The rearrangement uses TRBV3-1 and TRBJ1-6; 9 positions match TRBD1. Per the germline V gene, CDR1 is LGHDT and CDR2 is YNNKEL (reference sequence). With 3 bases clipped from V and 7 bases from J, the junction kept 4 bases outside the gene matches. The CDR3 consists of 15 residues. The CDR3: CASSQSGQGNSPLHF. CDR3 sequence (DNA): TGTGCCAGCAGCCAGTCGGGACAGGGAAATTCACCCCTCCACTTT.

This clonotype appeared a few times. The V gene is TRBV7-9, the J gene TRBJ2-3; D is uncertain. V was pared by 0 bases and J by 4 bases, with 8 bases between. CDR1 SEHNR and CDR2 FQNEAQ come from the germline V gene (reference sequence). The CDR3 extends over 14 amino acids. The CDR3, as DNA: TGTGCCAGCAGCTTAGCACGAGACCCAGATACGCAGTATTTT. Its protein is CASSLARDPDTQYF.

CDR3 region: CASSLWDWGNTQYF. DNA for the CDR3: TGTGCCAGCAGCTTATGGGACTGGGGGAATACGCAGTATTTT. The chain combines TRBV7-9 with TRBJ2-3; tentatively, D is TRBD2 (6 bases). The CDR3 loop spans 14 amino acids. Germline CDR1 SEHNR, CDR2 FQNEAQ (reference sequence). The ends were cut back, 2 bases at V and 7 bases at J, with 13 bases in the middle.